The 27 T cell receptor beta chains below come from one sample, sequenced in a study of blood T cell repertoires in COVID-19. Using immunoSEQ multiplex PCR, the repertoire was profiled, and TCRdb retains in-frame clones only, with some absent. The data hold about 61,000 clones, with 70% to 90% observed a single time. The sequenced sample consisted of peripheral blood. All receptors come from a man aged 65 to 79 with acute or convalescent COVID-19.

The rearrangement links TRBV19 to TRBJ2-4; D is uncertain. Germline V gene sequence: CDR1 LNHDA, CDR2 SQIVND (reference sequence). The V end was cut by 4 bases, the J end by 2 bases, with 6 bases between. This CDR3 contains 13 residues. In DNA form, the CDR3 reads TGTGCCAGTAGTACCCAGACCAAAAACATTCAGTACTTC. Its translation: CASSTQTKNIQYF.

The rearrangement links TRBV5-4 to TRBJ2-1, with D possibly TRBD2 on 5 matching bases. The V gene's germline CDR1 is SGHNT and CDR2 YYREEE (reference sequence). This CDR3 has 12 residues. With 1 base removed from V and 13 bases from J, the gap between germline ends came to 12 bases. The CDR3 loop is CASSLIPGGQFF. As DNA, the CDR3 is TGTGCCAGCAGCTTGATACCCGGAGGACAGTTCTTC.

This chain links TRBV7-3 with TRBJ1-1, with TRBD1 as a possible D gene (5 bases). Germline-derived CDR1 and CDR2 are SGHTA and FQGTGA. The length of the CDR3 is 13 residues. V was pared by 1 base and J by 5 bases, with 8 bases between. The DNA for the CDR3 is TGTGCCAGCAGCTTAATGGGGCAAACTGAAGCTTTCTTT. Protein product: CASSLMGQTEAFF. Full variable domain (outside the CDR3, taken from reference TRBV7-3 and TRBJ1-1): GAGVSQTPSNKVTEKGKYVELRCDPISGHTALYWYRQSLGQGPEFLIYFQGTGAADDSGLPNDRFFAVRPEGSVSTLKIQRTERGDSAVYLCASSLMGQTEAFFGQGTRLTVV.

The chain joins TRBV6-5 to TRBJ2-7, with D perhaps matching TRBD1 (6 bases). The V gene's germline CDR1 is MNHEY and CDR2 SVGAGI. V lost 6 bases, J lost 5 bases, and 14 bases lay in between. The CDR3 covers 13 residues. CDR3 in DNA: TGTGCCAGCAGGGATGGACAGCACCACGAGCAGTACTTC. This codes for CASRDGQHHEQYF.

The chain uses TRBV7-2 and TRBJ2-1; 9 bases fit TRBD2. Germline CDR1 is SGHTA and CDR2 is FQGNSA. Germline trimming cut 2 bases from V and 1 base from J; bases unmatched to any gene: 3. There are 16 residues in the CDR3. CDR3 nucleotides: TGTGCCAGCAGCTTAAGCGGGGGGCCTTCCTACAATGAGCAGTTCTTC. It yields the protein CASSLSGGPSYNEQFF.

V is TRBV6-5 and J is TRBJ2-1, with 10 positions matching TRBD2. J gave up 4 bases and V 4 bases, and 7 bases lay outside the gene matches. The germline gives CDR1 MNHEY, CDR2 SVGAGI. The CDR3 runs to 16 residues. CDR3 protein: CASSSHSGGAYNEQFF. CDR3 sequence (DNA): TGTGCCAGCAGTTCCCACAGCGGGGGGGCATACAATGAGCAGTTCTTC.

The chain links TRBV10-3 to TRBJ1-4, with a weak D call TRBD1 (5 bases). Trimming cost V 7 bases and J 5 bases, with 14 bases left between them. The germline V gene has CDR1 ENHRY and CDR2 SYGVKD. CDR3 size: 14 residues. The CDR3 is CAITGLRFNEKLFF. The CDR3 DNA reads TGTGCCATCACAGGGCTACGGTTCAATGAAAAACTGTTTTTT.

This clone has a single count. The V gene is TRBV28, the J gene TRBJ2-4; 8 bases agree with TRBD2. CDR1 and CDR2 (germline): MDHEN, SYDVKM. This CDR3 has 19 residues. Trimming removed 3 bases from V and 0 bases from J; junction bases left unmatched: 13. The CDR3 spells CASSLRGAHEGVAKNIQYF. In DNA form, the CDR3 reads TGTGCCAGCAGTTTGCGGGGGGCCCATGAGGGTGTAGCCAAAAACATTCAGTACTTC.

CDR3 coding DNA: TGTGCCAGCAGTCCGGACAGATACAATGAGCAGTTCTTC. Translated: CASSPDRYNEQFF. This chain uses TRBV6-5 with TRBJ2-1, with D tentatively TRBD1 (6 bases). This CDR3 comprises 13 residues. The germline V and J ends were trimmed by 5 bases and 4 bases, with 9 bases remaining between them. CDR1 is MNHEY and CDR2 is SVGAGI in the germline V gene.

J is TRBJ2-2 and V is TRBV3-1 (or the pseudogene TRBV3-2), with D perhaps TRBD1 (5 bases). V was trimmed by 4 bases and J by 5 bases, leaving 20 bases between them. The germline gives CDR1 LGHDT, CDR2 YNNKEL (reference sequence). The CDR3 contains 17 residues. The CDR3 bases are TGTGCCAGCAGCCCGCAAGTGACAGACGGAAGAACCGGGGAGCTGTTTTTT. This codes for CASSPQVTDGRTGELFF.

The chain joins TRBV7-3 to TRBJ2-3, with 13 positions matching TRBD2. Unmatched junction bases numbered 12, after V lost 0 bases and J lost 0 bases. Germline V lookup: CDR1 SGHTA, CDR2 FQGTGA. The CDR3 runs to 21 residues. The CDR3 nucleotides read TGTGCCAGCAGCTTAACCGCCGGACTAGCGGGGGCCACGACTAGCACAGATACGCAGTATTTT. Its protein is CASSLTAGLAGATTSTDTQYF.

V and J are TRBV18 and TRBJ2-7; 12 positions match TRBD2. The CDR3 runs to 15 residues. V was pared by 1 base and J by 5 bases, with 3 bases of the junction left unmatched. Germline V gene lookup returns CDR1 KGHSH and CDR2 LQKENI. CDR3 sequence reads: CASSPLLAGGDEQYF. CDR3 coding DNA: TGTGCCAGCTCACCACTACTAGCGGGGGGAGACGAGCAGTACTTC.

V usage is TRBV11-2 and J usage is TRBJ2-7, with a tentative D call TRBD1 (5 bases). Germline assignment: CDR1 SGHAT and CDR2 FQNNGV. The CDR3 contains 16 residues. Trimming left V 1 base short and J 4 bases short, with 17 bases between. CDR3 nucleotides: TGTGCCAGCAGCTTAGCCGGCCCAGGGTATTCTTACGAGCAGTACTTC. This encodes CASSLAGPGYSYEQYF.

The CDR3 DNA sequence: TGTGCCAGCAGCGATGGACTAGCGGGGTACCCGAACACCGGGGAGCTGTTTTTT. Translating it yields CASSDGLAGYPNTGELFF. The V gene is TRBV2, the J gene TRBJ2-2; 12 nucleotides align to TRBD2. Germline V gives CDR1 SNHLY, CDR2 FYNNEI. After removal of 6 bases from V and 0 bases from J, the junction contained 8 bases not matched to a gene. This CDR3 is 18 amino acids long.

The CDR3 here is CASSQGLLGAYEQYF. The CDR3 DNA reads TGTGCCAGCAGCCAAGGGCTTTTGGGCGCCTACGAGCAGTACTTC. This chain joins TRBV14 and TRBJ2-7, with D unresolved. The CDR3 totals 15 residues. Germline V CDR1 and CDR2: SGHDN, FVKESK. Trimming removed 1 base from V and 2 bases from J, with 12 bases in between.

Points on this clone: Other DNA sequences in this specimen translate into the identical CDR3. This sequence joins TRBV2 and TRBJ2-3, with D possibly being TRBD2 (6 bases). Germline V gene data show CDR1 as SNHLY and CDR2 as FYNNEI. This CDR3 has 14 amino acids. Trimming took 6 bases from V and 0 from J, leaving 10 bases between them. The CDR3: CASSPGLSTDTQYF. DNA of the CDR3: TGTGCCAGCAGCCCGGGACTTAGCACAGATACGCAGTATTTT.

V usage is TRBV11-2 and J usage is TRBJ1-1; 9 nucleotides match TRBD1. The CDR3 is 14 residues long. V lost 5 bases to trimming and J lost 5 bases; unmatched junction nucleotides: 6. The germline V gene encodes CDR1 SGHAT and CDR2 FQNNGV. The CDR3 DNA reads as TGTGCCAGCAGCGCGGGACAGGGTTTGACTGAAGCTTTCTTT. Translated, it gives CASSAGQGLTEAFF. The entire variable domain, with the rest obtained from reference TRBV11-2 and TRBJ1-1, is as follows: EAGVAQSPRYKIIEKRQSVAFWCNPISGHATLYWYQQILGQGPKLLIQFQNNGVVDDSQLPKDRFSAERLKGVDSTLKIQPAKLEDSAVYLCASSAGQGLTEAFFGQGTRLTVV.

The J gene is TRBJ2-3, the V gene TRBV5-1; 8 bases map to TRBD2. CDR1 is SGHRS, CDR2 YFSETQ, per germline. The V gene end was trimmed by 7 bases and the J gene end by 0 bases; junction bases not matched to a gene: 7. The length of the CDR3 is 15 residues. The CDR3 protein is CASATSGASTDTQYF. The CDR3 DNA reads as TGCGCCAGCGCCACTAGCGGTGCTAGCACAGATACGCAGTATTTT.

This rearrangement joins TRBV10-3 to TRBJ2-3; 10 bases align to TRBD2. Losses at the gene ends were 8 bases for V and 3 bases for J; bases not matched to a gene: 5. CDR1 is ENHRY and CDR2 is SYGVKD in the germline V gene. CDR3 size: 14 residues. This CDR3 is CAIWPSGGTDTQYF. DNA of the CDR3: TGTGCCATCTGGCCTAGCGGGGGAACAGATACGCAGTATTTT.

The rearrangement links TRBV6-5 to TRBJ1-3, with a weak D call TRBD1 (5 bases). The ends were cut back, 6 bases at V and 2 bases at J, with 8 bases in the middle. Germline V gene data show CDR1 as MNHEY and CDR2 as SVGAGI. The CDR3 has 13 residues. CDR3 residues: CASSQGPGNTIYF. CDR3 DNA: TGTGCCAGCAGCCAGGGTCCTGGAAACACCATATATTTT.

The V gene is TRBV3-1 (or the pseudogene TRBV3-2), the J gene TRBJ2-3; 7 positions agree with TRBD2. Germline loops: CDR1 LGHDT, CDR2 YNNKEL (reference sequence). This CDR3 has 16 amino acids. J lost 3 bases, V lost 3 bases, and 9 bases had no gene match. The CDR3, as DNA: TGTGCCAGCAGCCACTCTCTCGTGGGGGGGACAGATACGCAGTATTTT. Residues: CASSHSLVGGTDTQYF.

The V call is TRBV5-1, the J call TRBJ2-3; perhaps TRBD2 as D (5 bases). The CDR3 runs to 14 residues. With 5 bases removed from V and 0 bases from J, the gap between germline ends came to 10 bases. Germline V lookup: CDR1 SGHRS, CDR2 YFSETQ. CDR3 sequence reads: CASSLRTSTDTQYF. The CDR3 coding sequence is TGCGCCAGCAGTTTACGGACTAGCACAGATACGCAGTATTTT.

The chain couples TRBV27 to TRBJ1-4, with a tentative D call TRBD1 (5 bases). Trimming removed 6 bases from V and 8 bases from J, with 13 bases in between. This CDR3 contains 13 residues. CDR1 and CDR2 from the germline V gene are MNHEY and SMNVEV (reference sequence). DNA of the CDR3: TGTGCCAGCAGGTTCAGGGCGGGGGAAAAACTGTTTTTT. This codes for CASRFRAGEKLFF.

The chain joins TRBV7-9 to TRBJ1-2, with a possible D match to TRBD1 (5 bases). From germline, CDR1 is SEHNR and CDR2 FQNEAQ (reference sequence). This CDR3 is built from 13 residues. Trimming left V 5 bases short and J 4 bases short, with 11 bases between. The CDR3 is CASSQDRVYGYTF. The CDR3, as DNA: TGTGCCAGCAGCCAAGACAGAGTCTATGGCTACACCTTC.

The chain is built from TRBV7-2 and TRBJ2-3, with TRBD2 identical over 11 bases. CDR3 size: 19 residues. The germline CDR1 and CDR2 sequences are SGHTA and FQGNSA. The V gene end was trimmed by 3 bases and the J gene end by 2 bases; junction bases not matched to a gene: 13. CDR3 sequence (DNA): TGTGCCAGCAGCTTGGCCCGGGTAGCGGGGGGGCCTATCACAGATACGCAGTATTTT. Its translation: CASSLARVAGGPITDTQYF.

The chain links TRBV12-3 or TRBV12-4 to TRBJ1-2; D unclear. The CDR3 has 13 residues. Trimming pared 3 bases from V and 7 bases from J, leaving 12 bases between. The CDR3 nucleotides read TGTGCCAGCAGTTTTTATTCTGAGAGTGGCTACACCTTC. Its translation: CASSFYSESGYTF.

The rearrangement links TRBV15 to TRBJ1-4; no definite D call. This CDR3 spans 16 amino acids. Trimming stripped 0 bases from V and 7 bases from J, with 15 bases between. Germline V gives CDR1 LNHNV, CDR2 YYDKDF (reference sequence). CDR3 coding DNA: TGTGCCACCAGCAGAGAGGACCCGGGAGTCCGTGAAAAACTGTTTTTT. As protein: CATSREDPGVREKLFF.